In its sample, the clone carrying this T cell receptor beta chain was seen once. The target antigen is unknown. A much more abundant neighbour one base away suggests this may be a read error. The data were obtained in a study of blood T cells in healthy people across ages. General study points: Age advanced and TCR beta diversity per million T cells fell, roughly linearly.

With 8 bases clipped from V and 1 base from J, the junction kept 6 bases outside the gene matches. The germline CDR1 and CDR2 sequences are DFQATT and SNEGSKA (reference sequence). The CDR3 length is 13 residues. Then a second PCR, running roughly 6 to 11 cycles, was carried out with a sample-barcoded 5' primer and a J-beta primer mix. Via MiXCR, TCRdb re-called the 5' RACE reads, giving one row per CDR3 protein. The sample lists about 640,000 distinct CDR3 sequences, approximately 30% occurring once. The chain joins TRBV20-1 to TRBJ1-2, with TRBD1 matching 8 bases. Sequencing used blood. The source of this sequence is a woman of 80 years or more in good health. The CDR3 coding sequence is TGCAGTACCAGGACAGGGTTTAACTATGGCTACACCTTC. Its protein product is CSTRTGFNYGYTF.